The rows below give T cell receptor beta chains drawn from one sample of a study of regulatory T cells in long-lasting Graves disease. MiXCR was run by TCRdb on the multiplex PCR reads, yielding one entry per CDR3 protein. The sample has hundreds of thousands of distinct CDR3 sequences, 15% to 20% seen once; the top ten hold around 25%. This sample was also put to use in a study of T cells in Graves' hyperthyroidism and ophthalmopathy.

This specimen consisted of peripheral blood mononuclear cells (PBMCs), obtained at new diagnosis, from a patient treated with antithyroid drugs. These receptors originate from a woman aged 40-65 years with Graves disease. The CDR3 runs from the conserved cysteine through the conserved F or W. Fields, in order: V gene, clone size, J gene, D gene, CDR3 DNA, CDR3 protein. D genes are given only for firm matches. Rows give clone size only sometimes, using once, few, many, or a class for an expanded clone.

TRBV10-3	many	TRBJ1-5	TRBD1	TGTGCCATCTGGACAGGGGTCGGGAATCAGCCCCAGCATTTT	CAIWTGVGNQPQHF
TRBV11-3	.	TRBJ2-1	TRBD1	TGTGCCAGCAGCACCCATCGGACAGGCGGCTCCTACAATGAGCAGTTCTTC	CASSTHRTGGSYNEQFF
TRBV29-1	.	TRBJ1-2	TRBD1	TGCAGCGCTGGGGACAGGACTACTAACTATGGCTACACCTTC	CSAGDRTTNYGYTF
TRBV7-3	many	TRBJ2-1	.	TGTGCCAGCAGCTCCCAAAATGAGCAGTTCTTC	CASSSQNEQFF
TRBV6-5	many	TRBJ1-2	.	TGTGCCAGCAGTTACTCCTCGGCAGGAGTGAACTATGGCTACACCTTC	CASSYSSAGVNYGYTF
TRBV11-2	many	TRBJ2-5	.	TGTGCCAGCAGCTCTCTATTGGGGGTCCGAGAGACCCAGTACTTC	CASSSLLGVRETQYF
TRBV4-1	few	TRBJ1-5	.	TGCGCCAGCAGCCAAGAAGGCACAGGGTCGAGCAATCAGCCCCAGCATTTT	CASSQEGTGSSNQPQHF
TRBV20-1	many	TRBJ2-1	.	TGCAGTGCTAGTTGGGTCAATGAGCAGTTCTTC	CSASWVNEQFF
TRBV5-1	.	TRBJ2-6	.	TGCGCCAGCAGCCTGCCGGGAGGGGCCAACGTCCTGACTTTC	CASSLPGGANVLTF
TRBV7-3	many	TRBJ2-1	.	TGTGCCAGCAGCTTAACGGCCCAACCGGCGTACAATGAGCAGTTCTTC	CASSLTAQPAYNEQFF
TRBV28	many	TRBJ1-6	TRBD1	TGTGCCAGCAGTTCAGGACAGGGAGACACACCCCTCCACTTT	CASSSGQGDTPLHF
TRBV6-2/TRBV6-3	few	TRBJ2-3	.	TGTGCCAGCAGTTACGACAGCGTCACAGATACGCAGTATTTT	CASSYDSVTDTQYF
TRBV6-1	many	TRBJ1-5	.	TGTGCCAGCAGTGAAGCGCTCCACTCGGGACGTCAGCCCCAGCATTTT	CASSEALHSGRQPQHF
TRBV6-5	many	TRBJ1-5	TRBD1	TGTGCCAGCAGTTACACCAGGGACAGTCCCCAGCATTTT	CASSYTRDSPQHF
TRBV6-1	many	TRBJ1-1	.	TGTGCCAGCAGGACAGCGAACACTGAAGCTTTCTTT	CASRTANTEAFF
TRBV20-1	few	TRBJ2-5	.	TGCAGTGCGATCCTCGCCCCGTTCGAGACCCAGTACTTC	CSAILAPFETQYF
TRBV5-1	few	TRBJ1-4	.	TGCGCCAGCAGCTTGGCGGCAGCAACTAATGAAAAACTGTTTTTT	CASSLAAATNEKLFF
TRBV4-1	.	TRBJ2-7	.	TGCGCCAGCAGCCAAGCACAGGGGAGGTCCTACGAGCAGTACTTC	CASSQAQGRSYEQYF
TRBV3-1	.	TRBJ2-2	TRBD2	TGTGCCAGCAGGCGCTCCGGGACTAGCGGTGTTGGCGGGGAGCTGTTTTTT	CASRRSGTSGVGGELFF
TRBV6-1	.	TRBJ1-5	.	TGTGCCAGCAGAGGCCGGGACGGAAATCAGCCCCAGCATTTT	CASRGRDGNQPQHF
TRBV28	many	TRBJ1-4	.	TGTGCCAGCAGTTACGACTCCCACGAAAAACTGTTTTTT	CASSYDSHEKLFF
TRBV7-8	few	TRBJ1-1	.	TGTGCCAGCAGCCGAAGCTCCGGGCTCATGAACACTGAAGCTCTCTTT	CASSRSSGLMNTEALF
TRBV6-2/TRBV6-3	.	TRBJ2-1	TRBD2	TGTGCCAGCAGTTACTCGCCCATTCTAGCGGGGGGGTCCGTTGAGCAGTTCTTC	CASSYSPILAGGSVEQFF
TRBV12-3/TRBV12-4	many	TRBJ1-1	.	TGTGCCAGCAGTTTCCCTCCAAGGGGCGCTGAAGCTTTCTTT	CASSFPPRGAEAFF
TRBV3-1	many	TRBJ2-5	TRBD1	TGTGCCACCAGACAGGGGTTCGATCTTTCGGAGACCCAGTACTTC	CATRQGFDLSETQYF
TRBV20-1	.	TRBJ1-5	.	TGCAGTGCTAGTTCGGGGGCCCCGGAGGCCCAGCATTTT	CSASSGAPEAQHF
TRBV12-3/TRBV12-4	many	TRBJ2-5	.	TGTGCCAGCAGCCGCGCGGGGTTCCAAGAGACCCAGTACTTC	CASSRAGFQETQYF
TRBV20-1	many	TRBJ1-6	.	TGCAGTGCTGGAACAGGGTTAAGCTCCTATAATTCACCCCTCCACTTT	CSAGTGLSSYNSPLHF
TRBV29-1	few	TRBJ2-5	.	TGCAGCGTTGAAGATCTTGGGGGCTCGACCCAGTACTTC	CSVEDLGGSTQYF
TRBV6-2/TRBV6-3	few	TRBJ1-1	.	TGTGCCAGCAGTTACCGGGGGGGATACACTGAAGCTTTCTTT	CASSYRGGYTEAFF
TRBV12-3/TRBV12-4	many	TRBJ1-6	TRBD1	TGTGCCAGCAGCTCACGACAGGGTGGGTCACCCCTCCACTTT	CASSSRQGGSPLHF